This TCR beta chain was sequenced for a study of shared T cell receptors in the human thymus. The assay was immunoSEQ multiplex PCR, and TCRdb's table has in-frame clones only and misses some. The sample yields around 340,000 clones, 95% seen once. Germline V gene sequence: CDR1 LNHNV, CDR2 YYDKDF (reference sequence). CDR3 size: 13 residues. V dropped 5 bases and J dropped 5 bases, with 12 bases sitting between them. This TCR derives from a human donor. The V call is TRBV15, the J call TRBJ1-2, with a possible D match to TRBD1 (5 bases). The sample was thymocytes. The CDR3 region is CATSPQGGYGYTF. The CDR3 bases are TGTGCCACCAGCCCCCAGGGAGGTTATGGCTACACCTTC.